The T cell receptor (beta chain) described here comes from a study of cytomegalovirus exposure and HLA in healthy donors. Measured with immunoSEQ multiplex PCR; TCRdb has only the in-frame clones, and not every one. The sample has some 150,000 clones; 88% are singletons. Per germline, CDR1 SGHRS and CDR2 YFSETQ. This CDR3 has 15 amino acids. Between the trimmed V and J ends, which lost 1 base and 5 bases, there was a span of 15 bases. Input material: PBMCs. The TCR originated in a man aged 18 to 30 in good health and CMV-seronegative. This chain uses TRBV5-1 with TRBJ2-5; a possible D gene is TRBD1 (5 bases). Here the CDR3 DNA reads TGCGCCAGCAGCTTGTCTGCAGGGATGGGCGAGACCCAGTACTTC. Residues: CASSLSAGMGETQYF.